This TCR beta chain was found in a study of blood T cell repertoires in COVID-19. Study background: There were acute and convalescent COVID-19 samples, and they came from the United States, Italy and Spain. Sources were T cells, B-cell-depleted T cells, or PBMCs; the material itself was cDNA or gDNA.

Per the germline V gene, CDR1 is SGHNT and CDR2 is YENEEA. This CDR3 is built from 14 residues. V lost 10 bases, J lost 5 bases, and 11 bases stayed unmatched. Per the study methods: Reference gene primer amplification gave nucleated cell count estimates. Assay: immunoSEQ multiplex PCR; the TCRdb copy retains only in-frame clones and omits some. V, J and clone size are those of that table, while D and trimming were read from the DNA. Found here are roughly 160,000 clones, 88% of them singletons; the top ten hold roughly 2%. The clonotype was recovered from a man aged 50-59 years who had recovered from COVID-19. The genes are TRBV11-3 and TRBJ2-3; 8 nucleotides align to TRBD1. Sequencing was done on a sample of peripheral blood. This chain's CDR3 is CATTVVRGQDTQYF. The CDR3 DNA reads as TGTGCCACCACCGTGGTCAGGGGGCAAGATACGCAGTATTTT.